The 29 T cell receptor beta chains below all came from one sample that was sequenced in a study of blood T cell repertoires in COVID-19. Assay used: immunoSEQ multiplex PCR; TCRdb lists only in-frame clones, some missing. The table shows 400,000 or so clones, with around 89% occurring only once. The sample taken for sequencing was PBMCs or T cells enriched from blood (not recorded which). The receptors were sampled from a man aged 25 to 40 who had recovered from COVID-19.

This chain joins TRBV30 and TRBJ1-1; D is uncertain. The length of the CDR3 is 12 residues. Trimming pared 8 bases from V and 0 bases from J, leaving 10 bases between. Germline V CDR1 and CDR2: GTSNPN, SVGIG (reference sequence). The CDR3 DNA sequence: TGTGCCCAGTCGGGTATGAACACTGAAGCTTTCTTT. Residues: CAQSGMNTEAFF.

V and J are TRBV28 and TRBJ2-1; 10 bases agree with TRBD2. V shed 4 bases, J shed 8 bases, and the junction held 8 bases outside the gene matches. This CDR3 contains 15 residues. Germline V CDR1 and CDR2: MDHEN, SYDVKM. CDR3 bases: TGTGCCAGCAGTTCGGCGGGACTAGCGATCGATGAGCAGTTCTTC. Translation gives CASSSAGLAIDEQFF.

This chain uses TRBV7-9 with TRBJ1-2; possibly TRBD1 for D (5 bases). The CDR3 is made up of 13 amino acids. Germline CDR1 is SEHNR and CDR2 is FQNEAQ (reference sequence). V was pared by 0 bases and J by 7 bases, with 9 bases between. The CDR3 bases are TGTGCCAGCAGCTTAGCCAGGGTTGGTGGCTACACCTTC. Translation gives CASSLARVGGYTF. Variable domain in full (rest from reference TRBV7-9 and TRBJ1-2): DTGVSQNPRHKITKRGQNVTFRCDPISEHNRLYWYRQTLGQGPEFLTYFQNEAQLEKSRLLSDRFSAERPKGSFSTLEIQRTEQGDSAMYLCASSLARVGGYTFGSGTRLTVV.

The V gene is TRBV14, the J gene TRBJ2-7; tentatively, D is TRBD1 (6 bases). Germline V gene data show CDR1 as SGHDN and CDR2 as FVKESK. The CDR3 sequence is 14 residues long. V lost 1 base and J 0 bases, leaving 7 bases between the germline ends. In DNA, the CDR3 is TGTGCCAGCAGCCAAGGGACAGCCTCCTACGAGCAGTACTTC. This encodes CASSQGTASYEQYF.

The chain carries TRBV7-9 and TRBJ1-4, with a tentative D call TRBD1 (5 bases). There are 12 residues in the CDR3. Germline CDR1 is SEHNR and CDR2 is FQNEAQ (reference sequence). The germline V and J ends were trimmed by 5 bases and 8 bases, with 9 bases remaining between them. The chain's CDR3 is CASSRQGEKLFF. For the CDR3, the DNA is TGTGCCAGCAGCCGGCAGGGAGAAAAACTGTTTTTT.

The CDR3 sequence: CASSQGRGTGVEKLFF. The CDR3 DNA sequence: TGTGCCAGCAGCCAAGGGAGAGGGACAGGGGTTGAAAAACTGTTTTTT. V is TRBV3-1 (or the pseudogene TRBV3-2) and J is TRBJ1-4; 10 bases align to TRBD1. V was pared by 1 base and J by 7 bases, with 6 bases of the junction left unmatched. In germline, CDR1 is LGHDT, CDR2 YNNKEL (reference sequence). This CDR3 spans 16 amino acids.

This CDR3 is CASKVSGSRAAYEQYF. In DNA, the CDR3 is TGTGCCAGCAAGGTATCGGGGTCGCGAGCCGCCTACGAGCAGTACTTC. This chain connects TRBV6-6 to TRBJ2-7, with D perhaps matching TRBD2 (5 bases). Trimming left V 7 bases short and J 2 bases short, with 21 bases between. There are 16 residues in the CDR3. The germline gives CDR1 MNHNY, CDR2 SVGAGI (reference sequence).

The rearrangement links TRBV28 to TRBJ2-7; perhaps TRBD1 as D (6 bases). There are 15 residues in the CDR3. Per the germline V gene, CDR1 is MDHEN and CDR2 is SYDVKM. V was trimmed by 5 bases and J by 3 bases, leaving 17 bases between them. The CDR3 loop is CASSPYRKGDYEQYF. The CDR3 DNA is TGTGCCAGCAGTCCCTACAGGAAGGGGGACTACGAGCAGTACTTC.

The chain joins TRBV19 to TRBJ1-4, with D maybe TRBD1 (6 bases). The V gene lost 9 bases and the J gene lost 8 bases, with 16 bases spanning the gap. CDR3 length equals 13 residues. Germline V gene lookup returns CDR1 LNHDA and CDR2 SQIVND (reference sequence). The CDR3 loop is CASTTGSGEKLFF. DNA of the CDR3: TGTGCCAGCACAACAGGGTCTGGAGAAAAACTGTTTTTT. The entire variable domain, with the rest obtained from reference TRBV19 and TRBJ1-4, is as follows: DGGITQSPKYLFRKEGQNVTLSCEQNLNHDAMYWYRQDPGQGLRLIYYSQIVNDFQKGDIAEGYSVSREKKESFPLTVTSAQKNPTAFYLCASTTGSGEKLFFGSGTQLSVL.

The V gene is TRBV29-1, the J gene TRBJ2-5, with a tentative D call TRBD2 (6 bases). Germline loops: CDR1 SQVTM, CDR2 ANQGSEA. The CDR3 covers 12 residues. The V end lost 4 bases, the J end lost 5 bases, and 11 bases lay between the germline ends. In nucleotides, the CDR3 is TGCAGCGTTGTCAGGGAGGCCGAGACCCAGTACTTC. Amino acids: CSVVREAETQYF.

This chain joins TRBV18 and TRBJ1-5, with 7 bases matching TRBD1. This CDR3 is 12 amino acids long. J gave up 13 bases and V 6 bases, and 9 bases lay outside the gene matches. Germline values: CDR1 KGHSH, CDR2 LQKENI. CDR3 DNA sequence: TGTGCCAGCTCGGAAAGGACAGGAGTTCAGCATTTT. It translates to CASSERTGVQHF.

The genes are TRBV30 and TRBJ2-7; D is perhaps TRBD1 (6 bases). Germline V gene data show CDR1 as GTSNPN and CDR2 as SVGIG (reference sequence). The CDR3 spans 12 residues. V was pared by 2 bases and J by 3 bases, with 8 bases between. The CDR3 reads CAWSLQGYEQYF. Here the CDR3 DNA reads TGTGCCTGGAGTTTACAGGGCTACGAGCAGTACTTC.

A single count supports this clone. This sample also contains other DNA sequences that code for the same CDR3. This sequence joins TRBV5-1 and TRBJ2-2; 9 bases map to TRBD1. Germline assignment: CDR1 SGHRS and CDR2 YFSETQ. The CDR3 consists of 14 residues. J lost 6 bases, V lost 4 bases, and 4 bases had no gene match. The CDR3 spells CASSPGQGAGELFF. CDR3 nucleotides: TGCGCCAGCAGCCCGGGACAGGGAGCCGGGGAGCTGTTTTTT.

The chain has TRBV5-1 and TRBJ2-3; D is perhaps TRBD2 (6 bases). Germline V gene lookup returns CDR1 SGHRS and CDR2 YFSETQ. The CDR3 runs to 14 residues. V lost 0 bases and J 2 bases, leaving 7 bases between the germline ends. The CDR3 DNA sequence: TGCGCCAGCAGCTTGGGGACTAACACAGATACGCAGTATTTT. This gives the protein CASSLGTNTDTQYF.

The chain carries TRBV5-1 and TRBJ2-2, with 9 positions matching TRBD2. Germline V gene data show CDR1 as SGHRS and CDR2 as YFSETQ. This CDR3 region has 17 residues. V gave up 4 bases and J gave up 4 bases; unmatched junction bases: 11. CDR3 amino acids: CASSPSAAGGSTGELFF. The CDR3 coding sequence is TGCGCCAGCAGCCCGTCTGCGGCGGGAGGGAGCACCGGGGAGCTGTTTTTT.

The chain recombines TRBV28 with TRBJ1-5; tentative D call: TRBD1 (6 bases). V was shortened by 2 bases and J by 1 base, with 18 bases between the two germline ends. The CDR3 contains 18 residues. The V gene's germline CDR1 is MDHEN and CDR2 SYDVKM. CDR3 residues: CASSLIRQGMGSNQPQHF. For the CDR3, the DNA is TGTGCCAGCAGTTTAATACGGCAGGGGATGGGGAGCAATCAGCCCCAGCATTTT.

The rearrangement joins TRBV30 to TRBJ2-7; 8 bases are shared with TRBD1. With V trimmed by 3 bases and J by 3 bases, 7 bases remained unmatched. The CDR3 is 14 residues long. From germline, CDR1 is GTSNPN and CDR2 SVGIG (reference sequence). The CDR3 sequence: CAWRGTGRLYEQYF. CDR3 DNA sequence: TGTGCCTGGAGGGGGACAGGAAGACTCTACGAGCAGTACTTC.

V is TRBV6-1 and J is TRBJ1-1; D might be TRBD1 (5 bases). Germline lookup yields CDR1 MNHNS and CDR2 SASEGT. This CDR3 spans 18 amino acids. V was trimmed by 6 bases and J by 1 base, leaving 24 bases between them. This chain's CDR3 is CASRETNRRWGGNTEAFF. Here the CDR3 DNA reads TGTGCCAGCAGGGAAACGAATCGTCGTTGGGGGGGGAACACTGAAGCTTTCTTT.

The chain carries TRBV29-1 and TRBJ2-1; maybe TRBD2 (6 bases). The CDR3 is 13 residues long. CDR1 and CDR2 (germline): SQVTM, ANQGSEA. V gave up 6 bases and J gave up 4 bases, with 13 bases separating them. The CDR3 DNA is TGCAGCGTCGGGGACTCCCGGTACAATGAGCAGTTCTTC. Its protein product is CSVGDSRYNEQFF.

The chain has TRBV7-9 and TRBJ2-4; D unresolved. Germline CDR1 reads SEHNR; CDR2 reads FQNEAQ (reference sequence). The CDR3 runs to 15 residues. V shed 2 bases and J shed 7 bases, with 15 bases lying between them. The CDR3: CASSLSTRNGNIQYF. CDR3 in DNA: TGTGCCAGCAGCTTATCAACGAGAAACGGGAACATTCAGTACTTC.

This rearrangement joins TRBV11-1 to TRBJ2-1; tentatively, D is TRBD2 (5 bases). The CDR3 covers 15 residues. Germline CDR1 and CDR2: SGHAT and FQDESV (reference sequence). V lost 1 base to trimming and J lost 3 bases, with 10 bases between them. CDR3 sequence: CASSLDGEFYNEQFF. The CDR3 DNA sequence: TGTGCCAGCAGCTTAGACGGGGAATTCTACAATGAGCAGTTCTTC.

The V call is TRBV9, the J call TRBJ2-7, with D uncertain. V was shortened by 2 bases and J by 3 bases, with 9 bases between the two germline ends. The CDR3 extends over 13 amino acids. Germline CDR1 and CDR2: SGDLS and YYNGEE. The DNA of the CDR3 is TGTGCCAGCAGCGTTAACTCGATCTACGAGCAGTACTTC. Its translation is CASSVNSIYEQYF.

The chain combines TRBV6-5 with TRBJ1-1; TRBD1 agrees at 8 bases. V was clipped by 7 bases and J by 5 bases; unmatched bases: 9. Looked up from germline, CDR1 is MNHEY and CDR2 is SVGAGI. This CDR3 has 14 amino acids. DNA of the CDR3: TGTGCCAGCAACCGACAGGGGATAGGGACTGAAGCTTTCTTT. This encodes CASNRQGIGTEAFF.

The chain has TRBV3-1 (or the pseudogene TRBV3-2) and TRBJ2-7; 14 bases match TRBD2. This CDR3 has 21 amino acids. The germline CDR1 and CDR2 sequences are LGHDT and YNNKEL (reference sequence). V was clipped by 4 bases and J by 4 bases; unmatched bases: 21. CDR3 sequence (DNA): TGTGCCAGCAGCCCCCGATCCACCTTCACGCTCGGACTAGCGGGAGGTTACGAGCAGTACTTC. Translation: CASSPRSTFTLGLAGGYEQYF.

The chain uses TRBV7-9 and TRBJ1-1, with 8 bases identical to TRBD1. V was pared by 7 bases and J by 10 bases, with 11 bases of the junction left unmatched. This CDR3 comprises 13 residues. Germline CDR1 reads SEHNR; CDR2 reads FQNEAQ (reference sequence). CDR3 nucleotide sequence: TGTGCCAGCACCCCCCCGGACAGGGAGGCAGCTTTCTTT. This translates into CASTPPDREAAFF.

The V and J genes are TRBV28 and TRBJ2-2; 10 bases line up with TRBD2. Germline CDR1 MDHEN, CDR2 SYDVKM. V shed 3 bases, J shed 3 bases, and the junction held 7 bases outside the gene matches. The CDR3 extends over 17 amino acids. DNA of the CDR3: TGTGCCAGCAGTTTTGTAGCGGGGGGCCCTGACACCGGGGAGCTGTTTTTT. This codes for CASSFVAGGPDTGELFF.

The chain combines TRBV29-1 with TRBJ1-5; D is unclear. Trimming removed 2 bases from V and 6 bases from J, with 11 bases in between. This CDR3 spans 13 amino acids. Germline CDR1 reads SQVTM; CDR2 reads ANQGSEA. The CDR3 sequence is CSVELGAGQPQHF. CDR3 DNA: TGCAGCGTTGAACTGGGCGCAGGTCAGCCCCAGCATTTT. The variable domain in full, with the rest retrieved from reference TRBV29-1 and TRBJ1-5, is SAVISQKPSRDICQRGTSLTIQCQVDSQVTMMFWYRQQPGQSLTLIATANQGSEATYESGFVIDKFPISRPNLTFSTLTVSNMSPEDSSIYLCSVELGAGQPQHFGDGTRLSIL.

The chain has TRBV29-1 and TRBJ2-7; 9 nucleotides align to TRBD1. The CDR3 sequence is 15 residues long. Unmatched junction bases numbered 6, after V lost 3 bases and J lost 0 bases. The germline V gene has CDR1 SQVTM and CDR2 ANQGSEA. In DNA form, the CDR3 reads TGCAGCGTTGAGTACCCGGGACAGGGCTCCTACGAGCAGTACTTC. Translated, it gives CSVEYPGQGSYEQYF.

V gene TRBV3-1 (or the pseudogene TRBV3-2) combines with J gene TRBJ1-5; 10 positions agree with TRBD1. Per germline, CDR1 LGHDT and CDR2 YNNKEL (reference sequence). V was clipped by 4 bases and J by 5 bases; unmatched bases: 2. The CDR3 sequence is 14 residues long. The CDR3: CASSLGTGDQPQHF. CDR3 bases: TGTGCCAGCAGCCTCGGGACAGGGGATCAGCCCCAGCATTTT.